The subject of this entry is one TCR beta chain. It has no known antigen specificity. No much larger clone is present one base from it, and per-base qualities are unavailable. This entry is derived from a study of cytomegalovirus exposure and HLA in healthy donors (dated by TCRdb to about 2017). Regarding the study in general: An earlier analysis of roughly 500 of the donors reported 276 Gb of sequence data and about 120 million unique TCR beta sequences obtained from 180 million or so T cells. Typing coverage varied by locus: 629-630 donors for A, B, C, DRB1 and DQB1; 522 for DQA1; more than 600 for DPA1; about 450 for DPB1. Of the approximately 400 genotyped donors, roughly 85% fell in the genetic ancestry cluster associated with self-reported Caucasian donors. A later genetic analysis took genome-wide SNP genotypes for about three fifths of the 666 donors and used that subset as a discovery cohort. Using immunosequencing, the study profiled T cell repertoires from 666 subjects and related those repertoires to cytomegalovirus serostatus. Rather than drawing on any new phenotypic data, the later analysis identified candidate immune exposures from TCR beta sequences and the way those sequences occurred across donors. In addition to the first cohort of several hundred subjects, a separate validation cohort of 120 different subjects was used. Roughly 310 gigabases of sequencing data and tens of millions of unique TCR sequences were included in an early release covering 550 to 800 HLA-typed donors. On average, around 230,000 unique TCR beta nucleotide sequences were sequenced per donor among 398 genotyped donors of the cohort, with roughly 19% of those sequences being non-productive. High-throughput TCR immunosequencing, statistical association of individual TCRs with disease status, and machine learning were combined to predict cytomegalovirus infection status. A later analysis re-examined previously published TCR beta repertoires from hundreds of donors and added high-resolution HLA genotyping to investigate patterns of TCR occurrence. An earlier analysis of around 580 of the donors used high-throughput TCR beta sequencing to judge whether each TCR beta V gene segment behaved as functional or pseudogenic. The study was designed to test whether signatures of past pathogen exposure could be identified by cataloging public T cell receptors. HLA typing included class I and class II loci at four-digit resolution. A handful of DR-DQ haplotypes were treated as single units for association and clustering because of strong linkage in the cohort. Alongside the repertoire data, information on donor age, sex, ethnicity and CMV serostatus was compiled. Every repertoire in the discovery cohort had been generated on one and the same sequencing platform.

In total, fewer than 750 healthy bone marrow donors made up the cohort. At the time of sampling, every cohort member was nominally healthy, though immune exposures that went unrecorded were likely present. The donor tested CMV seronegative, placing the donor among the 352 seronegative members of the cohort. A peripheral blood sample was provided by each donor, and peripheral blood mononuclear cells were used for TCR beta sequencing. Genomic DNA extraction from the blood cell samples was performed with the Qiagen DNeasy Blood Extraction Kit. Receptor amplification or capture employed the immunoSEQ multiplex PCR assay. For the multiplex PCR, a mixture combining 60 forward primers for TCR Vbeta segments and 13 reverse primers for TCR Jbeta segments was used. The CDR3 region of rearranged TCR beta genes was amplified from genomic DNA with a multiplex PCR assay. Amplified TCR beta libraries were sequenced as 87-base-pair reads on the Illumina HiSeq System. On the authors' methods: A later analysis counted approximately 74 million unique TCR beta chains across the 690 or so repertoires, and around 9.9 million of these chains were shared by at least two donors. A nearest-neighbor algorithm error-corrected the raw reads and collapsed the reads into unique sequences, merging closely related sequences to remove PCR and sequencing errors. Alignment of CDR3 sequences to IMGT reference sequences was used to assign V, D and J gene segments. For a sequence to be retained, a match of at least six nucleotides to both a V gene segment and a J gene segment was required. Rearrangements were classified as productive when the CDR3 lacked stop codons and remained in frame with V and J, and all other rearrangements were classified as non-productive. CDR3 was defined by IMGT convention, running from the second conserved V-encoded cysteine to the conserved J-encoded phenylalanine. The earlier analysis of about 610 of the donors excluded any sequence lacking an unambiguous match to a single V gene segment. An earlier analysis of several hundred of the donors called V segments functional above 56.7% productive rearrangements and segregating when the between-donor standard deviation exceeded 5%. To diagnose cytomegalovirus status from the catalog of TCR beta chain sequences, a statistical classification framework was built. A later analysis assigned V and J genes by comparing TCR nucleotide sequences with IMGT/GENE-DB human TR gene sequences. The TCRdist pipeline was used in a later analysis to assign CDR3 sequences and most-parsimonious VDJ recombination scenarios. A later analysis defined each TCR beta chain by its CDR3 amino acid sequence plus V-gene family, and excluded reads lacking a unique V-gene family. As a way to deal with suspected cross-contamination and a sequencing artifact, a later analysis dropped 640 or so nucleotide sequences that were highly shared and had low generation probability. For each public chain, a later analysis derived a clonal expansion index from normalized ranks of inferred template counts within each repertoire. In a later analysis, generation probabilities were computed using a VDJ recombination model fitted to out-of-frame rearrangements, and the results were checked against IGoR. In a later analysis, hypergeometric tests were used to score TCR-TCR, TCR-HLA and TCR-CMV co-occurrence, with a repertoire-size bias correction applied to TCR pairs. False discovery rates were estimated in a later analysis by permuting HLA or CMV assignments 20 times. In a later analysis, co-occurring TCRs were grouped using DBSCAN, and TCRdist sequence similarity was added for clustering within HLA-allele-positive subsets. Repertoires with fewer than 30,000 or more than 120,000 public chains were left out of co-occurrence clustering, as were roughly five repertoires with anomalous nucleotide sharing. TCRdb's version of the immuneACCESS table is confined to in-frame rearrangements and falls short of the full clone set. An unresolved V gene accounts for under half of the shortfall where checked; the remainder is of unknown origin. The V and J calls and clone size come from that table; D and trimming were worked out from the DNA. This sample has around 200,000 clones in its table, and around 68% of those were observed once. The biggest ten clones account for under 3% of the sample.

Broad study findings and their caveats: Fewer than 20 rarely observed V segments, including chromosome 9 orphons, were excluded from the earlier analysis of several hundred of the donors because counts were too low. In vitro tests confirmed that three of the cytomegalovirus-associated TCR beta chains recognize cytomegalovirus antigens. Because some donors lacked HLA typing at each locus, the association tests relied only on the typed subset. A later analysis found that TCR association rates varied across HLA loci, with DRB1 alleles showing the most associated TCRs and HLA-C alleles the fewest. Correlated functional status among segregating V segments might be attributable to linkage disequilibrium, but an unknown experimental factor could not be ruled out. The study listed 150 to 200 TCR beta chains as associated with cytomegalovirus. The only immune exposure information available for the cohort was CMV serostatus. This cohort had only TCR beta chains sequenced, and the lack of alpha or paired-chain data limited which features could be detected. According to a later analysis, most CMV-associated TCR beta chains appeared to be HLA-restricted, and the HLA associations seemed to be driven largely by CMV exposure. Strong co-occurrence of HLA alleles, especially DR and DQ, made assigning TCR associations to individual alleles difficult. An earlier analysis of approximately 600 of the donors showed that most TCR beta V segments appeared in productive rearrangements either about 87% or about 30% of the time, which broadly matched IMGT annotations. The authors suggested that the approach could potentially be extended to other disease states and immunological phenotypes. While some public TCRs were present in many individuals, most TCR sequences turned up only very rarely across donors. Compared with equally common non-associated chains, HLA-associated TCR beta chains in a later analysis were more clonally expanded and had lower generation probabilities. The 87-base-pair reads could not distinguish some IMGT-functional V segments, including TRBV6-2 and TRBV6-3, so those segments were excluded. At a false discovery rate of 0.05, a later analysis linked under 20,000 TCR beta sequences to specific HLA alleles. The sequencing pipeline was judged likely to have produced a cluster of highly shared sequence variants as a technical artifact. A further reported finding was that TCR beta sequences accurately predicted the HLA-A and HLA-B alleles for most subjects in the first cohort. The presence/absence analyses assumed that sequencing depth was roughly uniform across donors, and that assumption may not be true. A later genetic analysis reported fewer N-insertions in productive TCRs among donors in an Asian-associated ancestry cluster than the roughly 670-donor mean. In a later analysis, several top co-occurrence clusters were reported to appear linked to parvovirus B19, influenza, CMV and Epstein-Barr virus. A later genetic analysis associated a missense DCLRE1C variant with V-gene and J-gene trimming of TCR beta chains, and an independent cohort replicated the association. The classifier was reported to diagnose cytomegalovirus status with high specificity and sensitivity in both the original and validation cohorts.

The CDR3 starts with the cysteine, ends with the phenylalanine, and has 15 residues. The read is trimmed to its CDR3 DNA, 45 bases read in frame from base 1. CDR1 and CDR2 are read off the germline V gene as SGDLS and YYNGEE. The junction carries 16 bases between V and J, which are trimmed by 3 bases and 3 bases respectively. Material for sequencing was PBMCs. Recombination connected TRBV9 to TRBJ2-7; the D gene is not confidently resolved. The sequence came from a man aged 40-49 years in good health and CMV-seronegative. The DNA sequence is TGTGCCAGCAGCGCAAGCCCCGGGTTTCACTACGAGCAGTACTTC. The resulting protein is CASSASPGFHYEQYF. Extended through the reference TRBV9 and TRBJ2-7 proteins, this CDR3 yields the full variable domain: DSGVTQTPKHLITATGQRVTLRCSPRSGDLSVYWYQQSLDQGLQFLIQYYNGEERAKGNILERFSAQQFPDLHSELNLSSLELGDSALYFCASSASPGFHYEQYFGPGTRLTVT.